A single sample is the source of the 2 T cell receptor beta chains below, sequenced in a study of vaccination and CD4 T cells after COVID-19. The Oncomine TCR Beta short-read assay was what sequenced the DNA obtained from cultured CD4+ T cells. TCRdb used MiXCR to reprocess the PCR reads, holding one entry per CDR3 protein. The table records roughly 2,800 distinct CDR3 sequences, approximately 27% of them present only once. This sample's treatment: approximately 10-day PBMC culture with coronavirus spike peptide pools or control peptides (ViraFEST assay). Investigators obtained the unexposed donor's CD4+ T cells before the COVID-19 pandemic (2011-2018). The antigens of these receptors remain unknown. Sequenced: CD4+ T cells from blood, cultured in vitro. These receptors all stem from a human donor in good health.

V is TRBV6-1 and J is TRBJ2-2; no clear D gene. The V and J ends lost 7 bases and 3 bases respectively, with 12 bases between them. Germline-derived CDR1 and CDR2 are MNHNS and SASEGT. The CDR3 covers 14 residues. CDR3 bases: TGTGCCAGCATCGATAGAACTTACACCGGGGAGCTGTTTTTT. Translating gives CASIDRTYTGELFF.

This chain joins TRBV19 and TRBJ2-7; 8 bases are shared with TRBD2. With 5 bases clipped from V and 0 bases from J, the junction kept 6 bases outside the gene matches. The CDR3 has 15 amino acids. Per germline, CDR1 LNHDA and CDR2 SQIVND (reference sequence). CDR3 DNA sequence: TGTGCCAGTAGTGGCCTAGCGGGCAACTCCTACGAGCAGTACTTC. Amino acids: CASSGLAGNSYEQYF.